This entry concerns a single T cell receptor beta chain. The antigen remains unidentified. Between the trimmed V and J ends, which lost 4 bases and 4 bases, there was a span of 8 bases. This CDR3 has 13 amino acids. Germline values: CDR1 SGHTA, CDR2 FQGNSA. This sample stems from a study of memory CD4+ T cells and cytomegalovirus serostatus. Whole-study findings and limits: 67 of 164 known CMV-associated TCRbeta sequences appeared in CD4+ memory.

Assay: immunoSEQ multiplex PCR; the TCRdb copy retains only in-frame clones and omits some. The sample gives tens of thousands of clones, around 79% of which show up once; around 0.72% is in the top ten. The sort gate was single viable CD3+CD4+CD8-CD45RO+ cells for memory CD4+ T cells. The chain has TRBV7-2 and TRBJ2-4; unclear D gene. Sequenced sample: memory CD4+ T cells from blood. This TCR was recovered from an adult in good health and CMV-seronegative. The CDR3 is CASSSQTKNIQYF. The CDR3 region has the DNA TGTGCCAGCAGCTCACAGACTAAAAACATTCAGTACTTC.